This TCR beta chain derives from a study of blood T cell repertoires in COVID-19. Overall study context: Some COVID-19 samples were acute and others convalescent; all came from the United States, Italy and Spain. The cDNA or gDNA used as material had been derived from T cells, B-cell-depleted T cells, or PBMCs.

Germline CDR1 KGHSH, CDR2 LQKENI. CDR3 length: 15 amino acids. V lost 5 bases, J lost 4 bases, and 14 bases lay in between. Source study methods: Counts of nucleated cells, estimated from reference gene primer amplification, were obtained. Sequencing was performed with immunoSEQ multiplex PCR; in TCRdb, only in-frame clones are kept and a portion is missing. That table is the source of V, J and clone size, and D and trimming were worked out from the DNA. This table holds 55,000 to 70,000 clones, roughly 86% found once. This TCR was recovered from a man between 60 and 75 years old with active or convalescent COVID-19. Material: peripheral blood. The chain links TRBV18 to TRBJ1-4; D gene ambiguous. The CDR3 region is CASSTRRGRNEKLFF. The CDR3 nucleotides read TGTGCCAGCTCAACACGGCGCGGCCGTAATGAAAAACTGTTTTTT. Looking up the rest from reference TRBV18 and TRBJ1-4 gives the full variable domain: NAGVMQNPRHLVRRRGQEARLRCSPMKGHSHVYWYRQLPEEGLKFMVYLQKENIIDESGMPKERFSAEFPKEGPSILRIQQVVRGDSAAYFCASSTRRGRNEKLFFGSGTQLSVL.